This T cell receptor beta chain was recorded in a study of shared clonotypes between healthy human individuals (dated by TCRdb to about 2020). Concerning the study at large: Two women and a few men aged 18 to 49 years were included in the cohort. To estimate repertoire size and how much clonotype sharing occurs between individuals, the study deeply sequenced the blood TCR repertoires of roughly 5 healthy adults. To increase sequencing depth and limit assay-specific biases, TCR repertoire library preparation and sequencing were carried out by different laboratories using diverse techniques. For each donor, CD4 naive and CD4 memory were each run on three plates, CD8 naive on two plates, and CD8 memory on one plate. Per donor, leukapheresis produced somewhere between about 0.8 and 9.5 billion PBMCs. What the authors observed across the whole study: Pairwise subsampling led to the expectation that sequencing depth would affect the degree of clonotype sharing among donors. Incomplete sequencing was indicated by rarefaction of sorted-subset datasets, despite the large sequencing depth. Clonotypes shared by all four sorted-subset donors showed higher generation probabilities than non-shared clonotypes. Sampling was limited to blood, and TCR repertoires in tissue likely differ from TCR repertoires in blood. The small number of donors limited the genetic and exposure-history diversity represented. Naive subsets generally had larger estimated clonotype richness than memory subsets did. When several donors were compared, the shared fraction of clonotypes was about 5.5% for naive CD4, approximately 3.5% for naive CD8, 2% to 2.5% for memory CD4, and approximately 0.4% for memory CD8.

As to this clone: Its antigen remains unidentified. Base qualities were left out, and no much larger clone turns up one base away.

Donors were healthy HIV-negative adults with no recently reported acute infections or vaccinations. All donors were Caucasian adults living in Nashville, Tennessee, USA. CD4+ T cells were enriched by magnetic negative selection; naive cells were then positively selected on CD45RA, and the negative fraction formed the memory subset. After blood collection by leukapheresis, PBMCs were isolated using Ficoll-Histopaque density gradient centrifugation and then cryopreserved in the vapor phase of liquid nitrogen. Analytical flow cytometry was used to check the purity and quantity of each magnetically sorted T cell population. Genomic DNA was isolated from each sorted fraction and quantified by UV absorbance on a Nanodrop 2000c. TCR CDR3 regions were amplified from genomic DNA by multiplex PCR using the deep immunoSEQ assay. For each cell subset, the extracted genomic DNA was distributed evenly across all wells of several immunoSEQ 96-well plates, and each plate served as one replicate. For sorted subsets, each replicate PCR was loaded with approximately 200 ng genomic DNA, equivalent to roughly 30,000 T cell genomes. The purified libraries were quantified using a Qubit 3.0 fluorometer, sized with a Bioanalyzer 2100, and then quantified again using the KAPA Library Quantification kit. Each immunoSEQ 96-well plate was sequenced on its own single-read 150-cycle Illumina NextSeq 550 flow cell. The study's own analysis went as follows. The immunoSEQ output contained only junctional sequences without quality scores, so filtering could not match that applied to full-length reads. To assign V/J genes and CDR3, sequences were annotated using PyIR, a Python wrapper for IgBLAST v1.9, with IMGT germline references. Reads with weak V/J assignments (E-value above 1e-6), missing CDR3, stop codons, out-of-frame junctions, or ambiguous translated residues were removed. A V3J clonotype was defined by an identical inferred V gene, J gene, and CDR3 amino acid sequence. Percentage overlap between repertoires was computed as shared unique clonotypes divided by the size of the smaller repertoire. Three approaches were used to assess repertoire richness: RTK rarefaction, the Chao1 estimator, and Recon v2.1 estimates of unobserved clonotypes. OLGA was used to compute generation probabilities for all TCRbeta clonotypes that the gDNA method yielded from a handful of donors. Drawn from immuneACCESS, this table holds only the in-frame rearrangements with V and J called that TCRdb kept. Clones are partly lost; checked studies trace under half to an unresolved V gene and leave the rest unexplained. Clone size and the V and J calls come from that table; the DNA yielded D and trimming. This sample has more than 2 million clones in its table, and approximately 96% of those were observed once. Of the sample, roughly 0.13% is held by the ten largest clones.

This sequence originates from a man in his late teens or twenties in good health. The sequenced sample consisted of naive CD4+ T cells sorted from blood. What the cell subset or site label conveys for this sample: CD45RA+ positively selected.

In nucleotides, the sequence is TGTGCCAGCACTAAACAGGGAAGCACTGAAGCTTTCTTT. This translates into CASTKQGSTEAFF. The rearranged chain carries TRBV28 and TRBJ1-1, with a tentative D gene TRBD1 over 6 matching bases. At the junction V is shortened by 7 bases and J by 4 bases, with 13 bases in between. Taken from cysteine to phenylalanine, the CDR3 has 13 residues. The entry retains the CDR3 DNA only, 39 bases that are in frame from base 1. Based on the germline V gene, the CDR1 and CDR2 sequences are MDHEN and SYDVKM.